These 32 T cell receptor beta chains were sequenced from one sample in a study of T cells in Graves' hyperthyroidism and ophthalmopathy (dated by TCRdb to the late 2010s). The library was produced with multiplex PCR. Sequencer: Illumina HiSeq 2000. TCR beta CDR3 regions were amplified from RNA transcripts. A first-round RT-PCR of the TCR CDR3 used the HTBI primer set with the Qiagen OneStep RT-PCR kit. TCRdb trimmed public reads at Q25 via fastp, called clones via MiXCR and kept in-frame beta chains. Rows with one shared CDR3 protein collapse into an entry with the most common genes and DNA. The sample profile shows 480,000 or so distinct CDR3 sequences; roughly 45% of them were found once. The top ten hold roughly 45% of the sample. Sequencing was done on a sample of peripheral blood or thyroid tissue (not recorded which). These TCRs come from an adult woman with Graves' disease, either hyperthyroidism or ophthalmopathy (not recorded which).

The rearrangement uses TRBV10-3 and TRBJ1-1; 8 nucleotides agree with TRBD1. The CDR3 covers 15 residues. V shed 2 bases and J 3 bases; nucleotides not matched to a gene: 5. Germline CDR1 ENHRY, CDR2 SYGVKD. The CDR3: CAISERTGLDTEAFF. In nucleotides, the CDR3 is TGTGCCATCAGTGAGCGGACAGGGTTGGACACTGAAGCTTTCTTT.

The rearrangement links TRBV7-9 to TRBJ1-6; no definite D call. This CDR3 is 14 amino acids long. Per germline, CDR1 SEHNR and CDR2 FQNEAQ (reference sequence). Trimming stripped 1 base from V and 10 bases from J, with 11 bases between. CDR3 in amino acids: CASSLGVGWSPLHF. The CDR3, as DNA: TGTGCCAGCAGCTTAGGGGTAGGGTGGTCACCCCTCCACTTT. Variable domain in full (rest from reference TRBV7-9 and TRBJ1-6): DTGVSQNPRHKITKRGQNVTFRCDPISEHNRLYWYRQTLGQGPEFLTYFQNEAQLEKSRLLSDRFSAERPKGSFSTLEIQRTEQGDSAMYLCASSLGVGWSPLHFGNGTRLTVT.

The genes are TRBV29-1 and TRBJ1-1; no clear D gene. CDR3 size: 13 residues. Trimming cost V 3 bases and J 4 bases, with 12 bases left between them. The V gene's germline CDR1 is SQVTM and CDR2 ANQGSEA. The CDR3 DNA follows: TGCAGCGTTGAGAGTCAGATTGGCACTGAAGCTTTCTTT. Residues: CSVESQIGTEAFF. Filled out from reference TRBV29-1 and TRBJ1-1, the complete variable domain reads SAVISQKPSRDICQRGTSLTIQCQVDSQVTMMFWYRQQPGQSLTLIATANQGSEATYESGFVIDKFPISRPNLTFSTLTVSNMSPEDSSIYLCSVESQIGTEAFFGQGTRLTVV.

The chain uses TRBV12-3 or TRBV12-4 and TRBJ2-7; no reliable D call. The germline V and J ends were trimmed by 6 bases and 6 bases, with 12 bases remaining between them. The CDR3 sequence is 12 residues long. This CDR3 is CASSPIGREQYF. CDR3 in DNA: TGTGCCAGCAGCCCGATAGGGCGCGAGCAGTACTTC.

This chain uses TRBV12-3 or TRBV12-4 with TRBJ1-1; TRBD1 is a possible D gene (6 bases). Trimming removed 2 bases from V and 4 bases from J, with 14 bases in between. The CDR3 covers 15 residues. CDR3 sequence (DNA): TGTGCCAGCAGTTTACACCCGGGGGCGTTCACTGAAGCTTTCTTT. It encodes CASSLHPGAFTEAFF.

This clonotype was seen only a few times. This rearrangement joins TRBV20-1 to TRBJ1-1; D is undetermined. This CDR3 is 18 amino acids long. The V gene lost 3 bases and the J gene lost 1 base, with 24 bases spanning the gap. CDR1 DFQATT and CDR2 SNEGSKA come from the germline V gene (reference sequence). The CDR3 bases are TGCAGTGCTAGTAATTGGCAGGACCACCCCAGTAGGAACACTGAAGCTTTCTTT. This codes for CSASNWQDHPSRNTEAFF.

About this clonotype: The junction departs from the called germline gene at one end, perhaps through a read error. CDR3 sequence (DNA): TGTGCCAGCAGTGATAACGGATACGAGCAGTACTTC. Encoded protein: CASSDNGYEQYF. This chain links TRBV24-1 with TRBJ2-7, with unresolved D. This CDR3 spans 12 amino acids. Germline loops: CDR1 KGHDR, CDR2 SFDVKD.

V gene TRBV19 combines with J gene TRBJ1-5; a possible D gene is TRBD1 (6 bases). This CDR3 region has 15 residues. CDR1 is LNHDA and CDR2 is SQIVND in the germline V gene (reference sequence). Trimming took off 5 bases at V and 1 base at J, with 12 bases between the two ends. CDR3 DNA sequence: TGTGCCAGTAGTTACAGGGTTGGGAGCAATCAGCCCCAGCATTTT. Its translation: CASSYRVGSNQPQHF.

This clonotype was recorded many times. This chain connects TRBV9 to TRBJ1-6; 8 bases align to TRBD1. CDR1 and CDR2 from the germline V gene are SGDLS and YYNGEE. V gave up 3 bases and J gave up 6 bases; unmatched junction bases: 5. The CDR3 has 15 residues. The CDR3 spells CASSAQGAANSPLHF. CDR3 in DNA: TGTGCCAGCAGCGCCCAGGGGGCAGCTAATTCACCCCTCCACTTT.

The V and J genes are TRBV24-1 and TRBJ1-6; 8 bases match TRBD1. CDR1 and CDR2 from the germline V gene are KGHDR and SFDVKD. CDR3 length: 14 amino acids. The V segment lost 4 bases and the J segment 8 bases; nucleotides outside the gene matches: 3. CDR3 sequence (DNA): TGTGCCACCAGTGAGACAGGGGTGGATTCACCCCTCCACTTT. Translated: CATSETGVDSPLHF.

This chain joins TRBV7-8 and TRBJ2-7; 8 bases are a match to TRBD2. This CDR3 comprises 15 residues. J lost 3 bases, V lost 6 bases, and 10 bases had no gene match. CDR1 is SGHVS and CDR2 is FQNEAQ in the germline V gene. For the CDR3, the DNA is TGTGCCAGCAGTCCACTAGCGGAGACACACTACGAGCAGTACTTC. This codes for CASSPLAETHYEQYF.

This sequence joins TRBV20-1 and TRBJ1-5, with a weak D call TRBD1 (6 bases). The CDR3 runs to 13 residues. Germline assignment: CDR1 DFQATT and CDR2 SNEGSKA (reference sequence). Trimming took 0 bases from V and 4 from J, leaving 7 bases between them. CDR3 sequence (DNA): TGCAGTGCTAGAGAGGACAGAAATCAGCCCCAGCATTTT. This gives the protein CSAREDRNQPQHF.

The V and J genes are TRBV5-8 and TRBJ1-6; D not resolved. Germline V gene lookup returns CDR1 SGHTS and CDR2 YDEGEE. The CDR3 contains 13 residues. The V end was cut by 4 bases, the J end by 8 bases, with 10 bases between. The CDR3 is CASSLKRDSPLHF. The CDR3 DNA follows: TGTGCCAGCAGCCTGAAACGGGATTCACCCCTCCACTTT.

The chain links TRBV9 to TRBJ2-2; 9 nucleotides line up with TRBD1. The CDR3 loop spans 15 amino acids. The V segment lost 3 bases and the J segment 2 bases; nucleotides outside the gene matches: 2. Germline CDR1 is SGDLS and CDR2 is YYNGEE. The CDR3 loop reads CASSEGQGNTGELFF. The CDR3 DNA reads TGTGCCAGCAGCGAGGGACAGGGTAACACCGGGGAGCTGTTTTTT.

The rearrangement uses TRBV10-3 and TRBJ1-2; 8 nucleotides align to TRBD1. The length of the CDR3 is 15 residues. Germline trimming cut 6 bases from V and 2 bases from J; bases unmatched to any gene: 8. Looked up from germline, CDR1 is ENHRY and CDR2 is SYGVKD. CDR3 region: CAIRGGQGYNYGYTF. CDR3 coding DNA: TGTGCCATCAGGGGAGGACAGGGCTACAACTATGGCTACACCTTC.

This clonotype came up a few times. The CDR3 loop is CSPGDYGTQYF. The DNA for the CDR3 is TGCAGCCCCGGGGACTACGGGACCCAGTACTTC. The V call is TRBV29-1, the J call TRBJ2-5; 7 positions match TRBD2. This CDR3 has 11 residues. Germline trimming cut 8 bases from V and 7 bases from J; bases unmatched to any gene: 7. Germline V gene sequence: CDR1 SQVTM, CDR2 ANQGSEA. The full variable domain, with the rest looked up from reference TRBV29-1 and TRBJ2-5, is SAVISQKPSRDICQRGTSLTIQCQVDSQVTMMFWYRQQPGQSLTLIATANQGSEATYESGFVIDKFPISRPNLTFSTLTVSNMSPEDSSIYLCSPGDYGTQYFGPGTRLLVL.

This clonotype occurred many times. The CDR3 nucleotides read TGTGCCAGCAGTTATCGACTCCAGGGAGAAGCTTTCTTT. It encodes CASSYRLQGEAFF. The chain couples TRBV27 to TRBJ1-1; maybe TRBD1 (5 bases). Germline-derived CDR1 and CDR2 are MNHEY and SMNVEV (reference sequence). Trimming pared 4 bases from V and 8 bases from J, leaving 14 bases between. The CDR3 is 13 residues long.

The V call is TRBV29-1, the J call TRBJ1-6; tentatively, D is TRBD1 (5 bases). Trimming stripped 8 bases from V and 9 bases from J, with 17 bases between. This CDR3 has 13 residues. From germline, CDR1 is SQVTM and CDR2 ANQGSEA. The CDR3 sequence: CSIGAGPTSPLHF. The CDR3 DNA sequence: TGCAGCATTGGGGCGGGCCCAACTTCACCCCTCCACTTT.

This clonotype was counted at least ten times. This chain joins TRBV24-1 and TRBJ2-7, with 11 positions matching TRBD2. Germline trimming cut 4 bases from V and 3 bases from J; bases unmatched to any gene: 4. The CDR3 is 15 residues long. Germline V lookup: CDR1 KGHDR, CDR2 SFDVKD. The CDR3 coding sequence is TGTGCCACCAGTGACCCCGGGACTAGCGGCTACGAGCAGTACTTC. It encodes CATSDPGTSGYEQYF.

A single count supports this clonotype. The chain uses TRBV7-9 and TRBJ2-5; 7 nucleotides agree with TRBD1. The CDR3 loop spans 15 amino acids. V dropped 2 bases and J dropped 5; count of bases not matched to a gene: 8. Germline V gene sequence: CDR1 SEHNR, CDR2 FQNEAQ (reference sequence). The CDR3 DNA reads TGTGCCAGCAGCTTACCGCAGGGGGTGAGGGAGACCCAGTACTTC. Amino acids: CASSLPQGVRETQYF.

In this sample, this clonotype turned up a few times. The gene calls are TRBV10-3 and TRBJ1-1, with D perhaps TRBD1 (6 bases). V was shortened by 9 bases and J by 0 bases, with 14 bases between the two germline ends. CDR3 length equals 14 residues. Germline CDR1 reads ENHRY; CDR2 reads SYGVKD. The CDR3 DNA sequence: TGTGCCATAGGGACACTAGGATTGAACACTGAAGCTTTCTTT. Its translation is CAIGTLGLNTEAFF.

This chain connects TRBV6-1 to TRBJ1-3, with D possibly being TRBD1 (6 bases). This CDR3 contains 15 residues. Trimming took 5 bases from V and 1 from J, leaving 12 bases between them. Germline values: CDR1 MNHNS, CDR2 SASEGT. The CDR3: CASSLQGGSGNTIYF. The DNA of the CDR3 is TGTGCCAGCAGTCTACAGGGTGGGTCTGGAAACACCATATATTTT.

There are many counts of this clonotype. This sequence joins TRBV15 and TRBJ2-2; D is tentatively TRBD1 or TRBD2 (7 bases each). Trimming took off 1 base at V and 5 bases at J, with 14 bases between the two ends. CDR1 is LNHNV and CDR2 is YYDKDF in the germline V gene (reference sequence). The CDR3 extends over 16 amino acids. CDR3: CATSRGGQGGTGELFF. The DNA for the CDR3 is TGTGCCACCAGCAGAGGAGGTCAGGGGGGGACCGGGGAGCTGTTTTTT.

V usage is TRBV9 and J usage is TRBJ1-3; D remains ambiguous. The CDR3 covers 14 residues. Trimming stripped 6 bases from V and 0 bases from J, with 10 bases between. Germline V gene sequence: CDR1 SGDLS, CDR2 YYNGEE. In nucleotides, the CDR3 is TGTGCCAGCACGGTCACAAGCTCTGGAAACACCATATATTTT. Its protein is CASTVTSSGNTIYF.

This chain joins TRBV2 and TRBJ2-6, with 9 bases fitting TRBD1. CDR1 is SNHLY and CDR2 is FYNNEI in the germline V gene. There are 18 residues in the CDR3. V gave up 4 bases and J gave up 1 base; unmatched junction bases: 8. CDR3 residues: CASSGMDRGESGANVLTF. CDR3 nucleotides: TGTGCCAGCAGTGGGATGGACAGGGGAGAATCTGGGGCCAACGTCCTGACTTTC.

This clonotype has more than one count but fewer than ten. The chain links TRBV4-1 to TRBJ1-5, with D maybe TRBD1 (5 bases). Trimming left V 4 bases short and J 7 bases short, with 17 bases between. From germline, CDR1 is MGHRA and CDR2 YSYEKL. The CDR3 runs to 15 residues. CDR3 bases: TGCGCCAGCAGCCCGACTAGGGACCCCGGCCAGCCCCAGCATTTT. It codes for CASSPTRDPGQPQHF.

This clonotype was detected many times. The chain uses TRBV29-1 and TRBJ1-1; 8 bases map to TRBD1. V shed 3 bases, J shed 7 bases, and the junction held 7 bases outside the gene matches. This CDR3 is built from 13 residues. The germline V gene has CDR1 SQVTM and CDR2 ANQGSEA. As DNA, the CDR3 is TGCAGCGTTGACAGGGGGCGAAGAGGTGAAGCTTTCTTT. Translation: CSVDRGRRGEAFF.

This clonotype was seen at least ten times. The rearrangement links TRBV5-1 to TRBJ1-2, with D possibly TRBD1 on 5 matching bases. CDR1 and CDR2 from the germline V gene are SGHRS and YFSETQ. The CDR3 is made up of 15 amino acids. The V gene lost 1 base and the J gene lost 7 bases, with 17 bases spanning the gap. The DNA for the CDR3 is TGCGCCAGCAGCTTGAACAGGTTTTCTGGTAGTGGCTACACCTTC. Its protein is CASSLNRFSGSGYTF.

Remarks on this clonotype: A read error may be the cause here, since a much bigger clone is one base away. The rearrangement joins TRBV6-2 or TRBV6-3 to TRBJ1-2, with 7 bases matching TRBD1. Germline V gene sequence: CDR1 MNHEY, CDR2 SVGEGT. The CDR3 totals 15 residues. J gave up 8 bases and V 2 bases, and 11 bases lay outside the gene matches. CDR3 in DNA: TGTGCCAGCAGTTACGACGACAGGGCTTCGTTCGGCTACACCTTC. It codes for CASSYDDRASFGYTF.

The CDR3 DNA is TGTGCCAGCAGTTACTCAAGCGGAGACACAGATACGCAGTATTTT. Translation: CASSYSSGDTDTQYF. The chain links TRBV6-5 to TRBJ2-3, with a weak D call TRBD2 (5 bases). The V and J ends lost 0 bases and 2 bases respectively, with 9 bases between them. The CDR3 is 15 residues long. The germline V gene has CDR1 MNHEY and CDR2 SVGAGI.

The chain combines TRBV7-2 with TRBJ1-2; D remains ambiguous. V lost 1 base and J lost 11, with 11 bases in between. The CDR3 spans 12 residues. Germline CDR1 is SGHTA and CDR2 is FQGNSA. The CDR3, as DNA: TGTGCCAGCAGCTTAGTGCAAGGCGGATACACCTTC. As protein: CASSLVQGGYTF.

The gene calls are TRBV9 and TRBJ2-1, with TRBD2 as a possible D gene (5 bases). This CDR3 is built from 16 residues. Germline values: CDR1 SGDLS, CDR2 YYNGEE. Trimming took 0 bases from V and 4 from J, leaving 14 bases between them. For the CDR3, the DNA is TGTGCCAGCAGCGTAGTAGCCGGATCGGGGTACAATGAGCAGTTCTTC. Translating gives CASSVVAGSGYNEQFF.